These 14 T cell receptor beta chains originate from one sample sequenced in a study of lymphopenia after photon versus proton radiotherapy. Profiling relied on immunoSEQ multiplex PCR, and the TCRdb table lists in-frame clones only, not all of them. The table shows tens of thousands of clones, with 90% to 95% occurring only once. The sample was peripheral blood, taken from a patient treated with photon-based radiotherapy. All receptors come from a man aged 55 to 70 with cholangiocarcinoma.

The genes are TRBV15 and TRBJ2-6; a possible D gene is TRBD2 (6 bases). Germline V CDR1 and CDR2: LNHNV, YYDKDF (reference sequence). The ends were cut back, 0 bases at V and 4 bases at J, with 16 bases in the middle. The CDR3 extends over 18 amino acids. CDR3 sequence reads: CATSRDLGLSLGANVLTF. CDR3 coding DNA: TGTGCCACCAGCAGAGATTTGGGACTGTCTCTGGGGGCCAACGTCCTGACTTTC.

The chain recombines TRBV29-1 with TRBJ1-1; D perhaps matches TRBD1 (5 bases). CDR1 is SQVTM, CDR2 ANQGSEA, per germline. The CDR3 is made up of 15 amino acids. V was pared by 4 bases and J by 4 bases, with 19 bases between. The DNA for the CDR3 is TGCAGCGTTGTAAGGCAGGGTCGGAGTACCACTGAAGCTTTCTTT. Protein sequence: CSVVRQGRSTTEAFF.

This chain links TRBV28 with TRBJ1-6, with D unresolved. V was shortened by 1 base and J by 7 bases, with 8 bases between the two germline ends. The CDR3 consists of 14 residues. The germline gives CDR1 MDHEN, CDR2 SYDVKM. The chain's CDR3 is CASSLSQENSPLHF. CDR3 DNA sequence: TGTGCCAGCAGTTTATCTCAAGAGAATTCACCCCTCCACTTT.

The rearrangement joins TRBV10-3 to TRBJ2-5; maybe TRBD2 (7 bases). Germline CDR1 and CDR2: ENHRY and SYGVKD. CDR3 length equals 13 residues. V lost 8 bases to trimming and J lost 5 bases, with 15 bases between them. CDR3 residues: CAIQGGVRETQYF. The CDR3 coding sequence is TGTGCCATCCAAGGGGGGGTCCGTGAGACCCAGTACTTC.

This sequence joins TRBV28 and TRBJ1-2; D may be TRBD1 (5 bases). Germline CDR1 and CDR2: MDHEN and SYDVKM. The CDR3 sequence is 14 residues long. V lost 5 bases and J lost 4, with 14 bases in between. The CDR3 DNA is TGTGCCAGCAGTCCCCGGGGAGGGGTCTATGGCTACACCTTC. Amino acids: CASSPRGGVYGYTF.

The chain carries TRBV5-5 and TRBJ1-1; D unclear. The CDR3 covers 12 residues. Germline loops: CDR1 SGHKS, CDR2 YYEKEE (reference sequence). V was pared by 1 base and J by 7 bases, with 8 bases between. The CDR3 protein is CASSLNEGEAFF. The CDR3 DNA sequence: TGTGCCAGCAGCTTGAATGAAGGTGAAGCTTTCTTT.

DNA for the CDR3: TGTGCCAGCAGTGAAGCGCTTCGGGGTTTCGGGGGGACCTACGAGCAGTACTTC. The encoded protein is CASSEALRGFGGTYEQYF. The V call is TRBV6-1, the J call TRBJ2-7; 7 nucleotides line up with TRBD2. Trimming took 0 bases from V and 2 from J; bases not matched to a gene: 13. Per the germline V gene, CDR1 is MNHNS and CDR2 is SASEGT. There are 18 residues in the CDR3.

The chain joins TRBV2 to TRBJ1-6; 7 bases fit TRBD1. The CDR3 is 14 residues long. CDR1 and CDR2 from the germline V gene are SNHLY and FYNNEI. With V trimmed by 6 bases and J by 7 bases, 6 bases remained unmatched. CDR3: CASRIGTENSPLHF. CDR3 sequence (DNA): TGTGCCAGCAGAATCGGGACAGAGAATTCACCCCTCCACTTT.

The rearrangement links TRBV9 to TRBJ1-2, with no clear D. This CDR3 comprises 12 residues. Germline-derived CDR1 and CDR2 are SGDLS and YYNGEE. V lost 0 bases and J 8 bases, leaving 8 bases between the germline ends. The CDR3: CASSVGAGGYTF. The CDR3, as DNA: TGTGCCAGCAGCGTAGGGGCGGGCGGCTACACCTTC.

The V gene is TRBV2, the J gene TRBJ1-2; D unclear. CDR3 length: 14 residues. In germline, CDR1 is SNHLY, CDR2 FYNNEI. V was clipped by 7 bases and J by 3 bases, with 15 bases between them. DNA of the CDR3: TGTGCCAGCACGCTCGGGGTGGAGGACTATGGCTACACCTTC. This codes for CASTLGVEDYGYTF.

The V gene is TRBV13, the J gene TRBJ2-3; D is perhaps TRBD1 (5 bases). Germline values: CDR1 PRHDT, CDR2 FYEKMQ (reference sequence). This CDR3 comprises 15 residues. V dropped 4 bases and J dropped 0 bases, with 11 bases sitting between them. In DNA form, the CDR3 reads TGTGCCAGCAGCTCCTTGACAGACAGCACAGATACGCAGTATTTT. Translation gives CASSSLTDSTDTQYF.

The chain recombines TRBV2 with TRBJ2-2; D may be TRBD2 (5 bases). There are 15 residues in the CDR3. Per the germline V gene, CDR1 is SNHLY and CDR2 is FYNNEI. V was trimmed by 6 bases and J by 4 bases, leaving 15 bases between them. The CDR3 loop reads CASSPEGVGTGELFF. As DNA, the CDR3 is TGTGCCAGCAGCCCCGAGGGTGTGGGCACCGGGGAGCTGTTTTTT.

V usage is TRBV7-8 and J usage is TRBJ1-1; D unclear. The CDR3 is made up of 14 amino acids. V was pared by 2 bases and J by 0 bases, with 7 bases between. CDR1 SGHVS and CDR2 FQNEAQ come from the germline V gene. The CDR3 DNA follows: TGTGCCAGCAGCTTAACGGTTATGAACACTGAAGCTTTCTTT. Translation gives CASSLTVMNTEAFF.

This chain links TRBV6-1 with TRBJ2-2, with D uncertain. The germline gives CDR1 MNHNS, CDR2 SASEGT. The CDR3 runs to 15 residues. V lost 2 bases and J 4 bases, leaving 11 bases between the germline ends. This CDR3 is CASSESRQSTGELFF. The CDR3 nucleotides read TGTGCCAGCAGTGAAAGTAGGCAAAGCACCGGGGAGCTGTTTTTT.